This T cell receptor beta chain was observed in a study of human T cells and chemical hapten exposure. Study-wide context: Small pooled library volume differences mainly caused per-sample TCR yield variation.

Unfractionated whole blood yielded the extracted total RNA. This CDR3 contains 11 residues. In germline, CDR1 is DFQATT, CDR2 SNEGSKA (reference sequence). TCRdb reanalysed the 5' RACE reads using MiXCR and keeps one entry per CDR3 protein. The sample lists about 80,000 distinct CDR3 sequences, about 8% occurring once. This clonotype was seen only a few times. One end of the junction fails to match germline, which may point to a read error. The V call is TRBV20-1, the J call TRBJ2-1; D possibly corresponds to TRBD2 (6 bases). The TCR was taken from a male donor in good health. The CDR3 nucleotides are TGCAGTGCTAGTGCCCTGGGAGGAACTGTATTC. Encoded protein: CSASALGGTVF.